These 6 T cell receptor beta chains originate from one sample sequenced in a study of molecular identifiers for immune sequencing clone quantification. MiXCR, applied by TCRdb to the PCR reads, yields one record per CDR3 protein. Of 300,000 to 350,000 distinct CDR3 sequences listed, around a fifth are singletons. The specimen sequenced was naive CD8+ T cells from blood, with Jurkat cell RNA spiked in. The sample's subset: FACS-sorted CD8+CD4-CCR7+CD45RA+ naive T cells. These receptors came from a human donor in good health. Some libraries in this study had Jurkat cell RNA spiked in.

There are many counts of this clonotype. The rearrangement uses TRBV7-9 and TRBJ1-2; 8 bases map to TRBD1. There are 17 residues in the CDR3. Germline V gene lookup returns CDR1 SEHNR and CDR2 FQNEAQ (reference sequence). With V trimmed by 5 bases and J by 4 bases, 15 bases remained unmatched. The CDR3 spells CASSPSGGFLYSYGYTF. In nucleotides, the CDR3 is TGTGCCAGCAGCCCTTCAGGGGGCTTTTTGTATAGCTATGGCTACACCTTC.

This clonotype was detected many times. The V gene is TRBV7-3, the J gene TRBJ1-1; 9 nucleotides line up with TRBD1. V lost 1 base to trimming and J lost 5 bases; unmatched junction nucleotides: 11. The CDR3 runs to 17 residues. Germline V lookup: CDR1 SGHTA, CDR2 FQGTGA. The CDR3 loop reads CASSLIPIRTGVTEAFF. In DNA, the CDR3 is TGTGCCAGCAGCTTAATTCCTATTAGGACAGGGGTTACTGAAGCTTTCTTT. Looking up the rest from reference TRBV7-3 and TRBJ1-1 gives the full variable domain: GAGVSQTPSNKVTEKGKYVELRCDPISGHTALYWYRQSLGQGPEFLIYFQGTGAADDSGLPNDRFFAVRPEGSVSTLKIQRTERGDSAVYLCASSLIPIRTGVTEAFFGQGTRLTVV.

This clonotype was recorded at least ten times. CDR3 loop: CASSFRGDEAFF. CDR3 DNA: TGTGCCAGCAGTTTCAGGGGGGATGAAGCTTTCTTT. This chain links TRBV27 with TRBJ1-1; 7 bases are shared with TRBD1. The trim removed 3 bases at V and 7 bases at J, leaving 2 bases unmatched. The CDR3 sequence is 12 residues long. Germline assignment: CDR1 MNHEY and CDR2 SMNVEV (reference sequence).

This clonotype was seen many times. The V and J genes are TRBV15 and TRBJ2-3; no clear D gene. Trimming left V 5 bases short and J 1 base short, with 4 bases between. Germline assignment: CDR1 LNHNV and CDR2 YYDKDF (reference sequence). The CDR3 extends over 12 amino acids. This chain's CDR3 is CATSEGTDTQYF. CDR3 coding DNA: TGTGCCACCAGCGAAGGCACAGATACGCAGTATTTT.

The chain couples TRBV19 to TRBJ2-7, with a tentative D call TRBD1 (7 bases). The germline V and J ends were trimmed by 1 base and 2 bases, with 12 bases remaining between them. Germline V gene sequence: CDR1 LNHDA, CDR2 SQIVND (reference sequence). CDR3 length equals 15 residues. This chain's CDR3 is CASSIGTGEAYEQYF. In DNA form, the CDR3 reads TGTGCCAGTAGTATAGGCACAGGGGAGGCCTACGAGCAGTACTTC.

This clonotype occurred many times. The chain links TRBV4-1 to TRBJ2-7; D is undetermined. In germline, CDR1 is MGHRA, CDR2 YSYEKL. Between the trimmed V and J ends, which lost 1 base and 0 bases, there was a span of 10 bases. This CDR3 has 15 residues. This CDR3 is CASSQGPTPSYEQYF. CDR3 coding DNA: TGCGCCAGCAGCCAAGGTCCTACGCCCTCCTACGAGCAGTACTTC.